The clone carrying this T cell receptor (beta chain) was observed at least ten times. The data were obtained in a study of T-cell reconstitution after alpha-beta-depleted transplantation in children. Library preparation (for TCRbeta) was performed with unique molecular identifiers. TCRdb re-derived calls from the PCR reads in MiXCR, one entry per CDR3 protein. This table has over 85,000 distinct CDR3 sequences, about 9.3% appearing once. The CDR3 covers 16 residues. Trimming at V came to 10 bases and at J to 4 bases, leaving 13 bases not matched to a gene. Germline CDR1 reads MNHEY; CDR2 reads SVGEGT.

Sequencing used PBMCs from the stem cell graft donor, obtained from the stem cell graft. The clonotype was recovered from a human donor who donated a stem cell graft to a child with acute lymphoblastic leukemia. V gene TRBV6-2 or TRBV6-3 combines with J gene TRBJ2-6; 7 nucleotides match TRBD2. The chain's CDR3 is CATRIGGGSGANVLTF. The CDR3 nucleotides are TGTGCCACCAGGATTGGCGGGGGATCCGGGGCCAACGTCCTGACTTTC.